The entry that follows covers one TCR beta chain sequence. This sample is part of a study of monozygotic twins with inflammatory bowel disease. Blood was collected, roughly 2.5 ml per donor. The germline V gene has CDR1 MNHEY and CDR2 SVGAGI. The CDR3 contains 15 residues. Eight reactions per sample, run separately, yielded cDNA. Template switching added UMIs carrying a 6-nucleotide sample barcode. TCRdb reanalyzed the 5' RACE reads and collapses them to one entry per CDR3 protein, without DNA. The sample table includes 330,000 or so distinct CDR3 sequences. The sequenced sample consisted of blood. This TCR derives from a human donor with ulcerative colitis or Crohn's disease, or a healthy co-twin of an affected twin (not recorded which). The chain links TRBV6-5 to TRBJ1-6; TCRdb selects TRBD1, and the lack of DNA leaves this call unchecked. The CDR3 loop is CASSYSGQPNSPLHF.